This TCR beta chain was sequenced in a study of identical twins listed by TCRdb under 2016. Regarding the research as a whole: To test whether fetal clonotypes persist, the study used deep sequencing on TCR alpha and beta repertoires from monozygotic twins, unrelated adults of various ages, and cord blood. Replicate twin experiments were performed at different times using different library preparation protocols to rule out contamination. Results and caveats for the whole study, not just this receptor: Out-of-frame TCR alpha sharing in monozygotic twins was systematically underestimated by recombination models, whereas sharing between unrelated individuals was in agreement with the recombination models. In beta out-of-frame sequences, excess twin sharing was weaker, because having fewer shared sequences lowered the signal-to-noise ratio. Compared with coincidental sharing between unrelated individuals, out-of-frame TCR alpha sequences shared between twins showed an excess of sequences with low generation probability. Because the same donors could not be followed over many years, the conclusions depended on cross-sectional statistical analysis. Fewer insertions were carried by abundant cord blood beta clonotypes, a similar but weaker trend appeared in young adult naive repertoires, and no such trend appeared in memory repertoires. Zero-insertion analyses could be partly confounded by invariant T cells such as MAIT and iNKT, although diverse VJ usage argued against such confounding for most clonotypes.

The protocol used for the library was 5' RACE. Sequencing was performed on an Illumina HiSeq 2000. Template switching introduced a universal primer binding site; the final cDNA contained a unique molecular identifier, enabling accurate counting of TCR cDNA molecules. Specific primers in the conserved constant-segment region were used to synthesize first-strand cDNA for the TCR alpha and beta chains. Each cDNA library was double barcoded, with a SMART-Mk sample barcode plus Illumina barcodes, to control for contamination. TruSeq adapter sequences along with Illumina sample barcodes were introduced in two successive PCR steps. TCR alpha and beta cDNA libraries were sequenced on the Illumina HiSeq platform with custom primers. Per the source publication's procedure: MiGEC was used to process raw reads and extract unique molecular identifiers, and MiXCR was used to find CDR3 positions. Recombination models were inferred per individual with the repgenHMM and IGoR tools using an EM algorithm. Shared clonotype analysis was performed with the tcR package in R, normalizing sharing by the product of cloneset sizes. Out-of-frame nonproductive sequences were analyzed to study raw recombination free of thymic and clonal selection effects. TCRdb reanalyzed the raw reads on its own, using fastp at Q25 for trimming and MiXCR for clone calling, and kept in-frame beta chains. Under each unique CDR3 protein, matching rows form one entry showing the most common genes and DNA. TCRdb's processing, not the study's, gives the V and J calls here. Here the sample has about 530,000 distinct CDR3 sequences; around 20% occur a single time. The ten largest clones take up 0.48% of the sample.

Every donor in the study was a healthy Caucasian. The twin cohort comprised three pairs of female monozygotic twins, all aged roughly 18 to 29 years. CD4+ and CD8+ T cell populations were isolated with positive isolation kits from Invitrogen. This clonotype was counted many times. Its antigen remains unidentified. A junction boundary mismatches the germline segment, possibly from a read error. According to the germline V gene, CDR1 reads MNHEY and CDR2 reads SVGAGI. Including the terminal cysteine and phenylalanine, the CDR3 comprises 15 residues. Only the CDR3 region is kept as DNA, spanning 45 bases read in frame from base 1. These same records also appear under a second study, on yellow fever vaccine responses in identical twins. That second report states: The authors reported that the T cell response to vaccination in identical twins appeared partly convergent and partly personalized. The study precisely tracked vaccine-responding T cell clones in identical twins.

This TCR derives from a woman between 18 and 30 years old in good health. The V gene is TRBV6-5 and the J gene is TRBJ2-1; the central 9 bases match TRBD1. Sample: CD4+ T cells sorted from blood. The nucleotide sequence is TGTGCCAGCAGCTACTCGGGACAGGGCAACAATGAGCAGTTCTTC. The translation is CASSYSGQGNNEQFF.